This TCR beta chain was documented in a study of shared clonotypes between healthy human individuals. Only one count was recorded for this clone. TCRdb's table, derived via immunoSEQ multiplex PCR, lists solely in-frame clones and lacks some. The table shows about 1.1 million clones, with approximately 80% occurring only once. Losses at the gene ends were 6 bases for V and 3 bases for J; bases not matched to a gene: 4. CDR1 and CDR2 from the germline V gene are LNHDA and SQIVND (reference sequence). This CDR3 is built from 14 residues. This TCR came from a man aged 18-30 years in good health. Some clones in this sample may be carry-over from other donors' samples. The chain joins TRBV19 to TRBJ1-4, with 7 bases lining up with TRBD1. The sample comprised memory CD4+ T cells from PBMCs. Subset in this sample: CD45RA-negative fraction. CDR3 coding DNA: TGTGCCAGTAGATCCGGGACAGCTAATGAAAAACTGTTTTTT. Translated, it gives CASRSGTANEKLFF.